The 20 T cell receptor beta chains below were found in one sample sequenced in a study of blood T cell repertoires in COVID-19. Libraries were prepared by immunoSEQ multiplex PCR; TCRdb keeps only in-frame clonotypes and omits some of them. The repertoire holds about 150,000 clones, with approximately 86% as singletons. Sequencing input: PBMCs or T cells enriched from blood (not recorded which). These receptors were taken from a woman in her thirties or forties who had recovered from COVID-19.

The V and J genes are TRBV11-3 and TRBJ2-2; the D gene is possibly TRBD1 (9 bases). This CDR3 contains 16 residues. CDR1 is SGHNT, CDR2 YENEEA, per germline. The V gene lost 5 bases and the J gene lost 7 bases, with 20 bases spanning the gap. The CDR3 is CASSPGGTGIGGELFF. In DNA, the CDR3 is TGTGCCAGCAGCCCGGGAGGGACAGGGATCGGCGGGGAGCTGTTTTTT.

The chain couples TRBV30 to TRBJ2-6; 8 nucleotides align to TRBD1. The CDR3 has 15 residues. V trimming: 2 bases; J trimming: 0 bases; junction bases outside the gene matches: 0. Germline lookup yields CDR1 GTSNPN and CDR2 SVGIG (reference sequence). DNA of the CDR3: TGTGCCTGGAGTACAGGGGGCTCTGGGGCCAACGTCCTGACTTTC. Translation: CAWSTGGSGANVLTF.

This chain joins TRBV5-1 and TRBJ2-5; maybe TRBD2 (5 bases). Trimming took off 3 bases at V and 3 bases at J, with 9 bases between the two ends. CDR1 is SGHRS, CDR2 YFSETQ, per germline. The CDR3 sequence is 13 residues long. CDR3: CASSSRREETQYF. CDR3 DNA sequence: TGCGCCAGCAGCTCCCGGCGGGAAGAGACCCAGTACTTC.

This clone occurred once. The CDR3 nucleotides are TGTGCCAGCAGCCCAACCGGGACAGGCGATAATTCACCCCTCCACTTT. As protein: CASSPTGTGDNSPLHF. The chain is built from TRBV16 and TRBJ1-6, with 8 bases matching TRBD1. CDR1 is KGHSY, CDR2 FQNENV, per germline. V gave up 4 bases and J gave up 5 bases; unmatched junction bases: 7. This CDR3 region has 16 residues.

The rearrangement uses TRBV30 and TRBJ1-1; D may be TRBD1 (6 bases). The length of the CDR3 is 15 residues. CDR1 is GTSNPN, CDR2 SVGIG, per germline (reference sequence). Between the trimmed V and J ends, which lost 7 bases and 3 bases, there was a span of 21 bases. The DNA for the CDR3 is TGTGCCTACTGCCCAGGGGCCCCCAGGGACACTGAAGCTTTCTTT. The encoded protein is CAYCPGAPRDTEAFF.

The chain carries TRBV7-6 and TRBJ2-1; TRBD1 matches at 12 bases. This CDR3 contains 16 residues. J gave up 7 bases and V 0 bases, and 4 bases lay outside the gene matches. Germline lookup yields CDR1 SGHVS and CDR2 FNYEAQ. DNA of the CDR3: TGTGCCAGCAGCTTAGCACCGGGACAGGGGGCAAATGAGCAGTTCTTC. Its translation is CASSLAPGQGANEQFF.

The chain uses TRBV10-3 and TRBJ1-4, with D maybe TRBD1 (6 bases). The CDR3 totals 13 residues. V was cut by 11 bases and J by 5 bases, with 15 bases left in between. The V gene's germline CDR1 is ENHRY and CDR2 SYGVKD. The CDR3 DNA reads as TGTGCCTCTCGACAGGAAGAAAATGAAAAACTGTTTTTT. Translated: CASRQEENEKLFF.

CDR3 residues: CASSVSGGANEQFF. In nucleotides, the CDR3 is TGTGCCAGCAGCGTGTCGGGGGGAGCCAATGAGCAGTTCTTC. The chain has TRBV9 and TRBJ2-1; 7 bases line up with TRBD2. Losses at the gene ends were 2 bases for V and 6 bases for J; bases not matched to a gene: 5. CDR1 SGDLS and CDR2 YYNGEE come from the germline V gene. The CDR3 runs 14 residues.

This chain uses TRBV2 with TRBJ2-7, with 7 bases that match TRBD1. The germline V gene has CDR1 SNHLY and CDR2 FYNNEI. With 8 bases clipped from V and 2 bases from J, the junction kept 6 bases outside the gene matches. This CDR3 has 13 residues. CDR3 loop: CASGRDSAYEQYF. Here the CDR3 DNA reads TGTGCCAGCGGCCGGGACAGTGCCTACGAGCAGTACTTC. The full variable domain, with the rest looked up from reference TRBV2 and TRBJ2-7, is EPEVTQTPSHQVTQMGQEVILRCVPISNHLYFYWYRQILGQKVEFLVSFYNNEISEKSEIFDDQFSVERPDGSNFTLKIRSTKLEDSAMYFCASGRDSAYEQYFGPGTRLTVT.

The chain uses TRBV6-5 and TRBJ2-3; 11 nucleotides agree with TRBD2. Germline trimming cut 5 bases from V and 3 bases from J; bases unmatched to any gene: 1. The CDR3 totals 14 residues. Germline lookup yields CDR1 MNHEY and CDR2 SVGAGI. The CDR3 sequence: CASSPSGGTDTQYF. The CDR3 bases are TGTGCCAGCAGTCCTAGCGGGGGGACAGATACGCAGTATTTT.

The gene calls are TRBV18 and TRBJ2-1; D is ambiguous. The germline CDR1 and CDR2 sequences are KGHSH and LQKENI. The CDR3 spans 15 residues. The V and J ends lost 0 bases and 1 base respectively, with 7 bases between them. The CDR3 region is CASSPPSRSYNEQFF. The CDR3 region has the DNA TGTGCCAGCTCACCACCGTCCAGGTCCTACAATGAGCAGTTCTTC.

The CDR3 loop reads CASSLGPRGAGTEAFF. In DNA form, the CDR3 reads TGTGCCAGCAGCTTGGGCCCCCGGGGGGCTGGCACTGAAGCTTTCTTT. The V gene is TRBV7-6, the J gene TRBJ1-1, with D possibly matching TRBD1 (6 bases). V was clipped by 3 bases and J by 4 bases, with 18 bases between them. The CDR3 has 16 residues. The germline V gene encodes CDR1 SGHVS and CDR2 FNYEAQ.

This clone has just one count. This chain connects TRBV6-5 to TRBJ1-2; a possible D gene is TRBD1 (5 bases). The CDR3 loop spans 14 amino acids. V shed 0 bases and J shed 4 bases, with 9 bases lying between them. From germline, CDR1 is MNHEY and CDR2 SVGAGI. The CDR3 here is CASSYSKGFYGYTF. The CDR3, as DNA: TGTGCCAGCAGTTACTCGAAGGGGTTCTATGGCTACACCTTC.

CDR3 amino acids: CASRDRAGNQPQHF. Here the CDR3 DNA reads TGTGCCAGCAGGGACAGGGCAGGAAATCAGCCCCAGCATTTT. The chain links TRBV6-5 to TRBJ1-5; 8 bases line up with TRBD1. The junction had 5 bases not matched to a gene; V was cut back by 6 bases and J by 4 bases. This CDR3 contains 14 residues. Germline V gene lookup returns CDR1 MNHEY and CDR2 SVGAGI.

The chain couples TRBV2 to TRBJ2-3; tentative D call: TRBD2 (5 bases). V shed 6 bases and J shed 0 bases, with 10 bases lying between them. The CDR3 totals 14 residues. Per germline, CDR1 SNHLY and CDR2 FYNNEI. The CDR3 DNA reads TGTGCCAGCAGCAAGCGGATTAGCACAGATACGCAGTATTTT. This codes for CASSKRISTDTQYF.

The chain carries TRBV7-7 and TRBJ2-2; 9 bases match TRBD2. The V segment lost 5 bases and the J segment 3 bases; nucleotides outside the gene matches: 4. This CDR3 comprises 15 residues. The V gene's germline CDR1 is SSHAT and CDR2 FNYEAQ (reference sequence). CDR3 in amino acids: CASSPSGMDTGELFF. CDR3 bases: TGTGCCAGCAGCCCTAGCGGGATGGACACCGGGGAGCTGTTTTTT.

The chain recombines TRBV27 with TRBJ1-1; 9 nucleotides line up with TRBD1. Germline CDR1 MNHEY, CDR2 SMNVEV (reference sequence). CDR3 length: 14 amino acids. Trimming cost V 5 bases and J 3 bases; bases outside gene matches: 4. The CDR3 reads CASSPGQGYTEAFF. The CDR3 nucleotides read TGTGCCAGCAGTCCCGGACAGGGGTACACTGAAGCTTTCTTT.

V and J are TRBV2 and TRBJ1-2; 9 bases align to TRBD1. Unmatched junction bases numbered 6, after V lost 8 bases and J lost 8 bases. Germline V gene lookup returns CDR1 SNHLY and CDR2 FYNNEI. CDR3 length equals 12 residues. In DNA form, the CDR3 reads TGTGCCAGCCAGGACAGGGGTCAGGGCTACACCTTC. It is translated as CASQDRGQGYTF.

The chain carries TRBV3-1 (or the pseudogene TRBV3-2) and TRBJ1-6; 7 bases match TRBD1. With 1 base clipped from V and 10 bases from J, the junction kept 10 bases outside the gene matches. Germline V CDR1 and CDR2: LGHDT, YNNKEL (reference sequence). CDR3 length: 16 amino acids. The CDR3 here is CASSQAAGGTRSPLHF. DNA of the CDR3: TGTGCCAGCAGCCAAGCCGCAGGGGGAACCCGGTCACCCCTCCACTTT.

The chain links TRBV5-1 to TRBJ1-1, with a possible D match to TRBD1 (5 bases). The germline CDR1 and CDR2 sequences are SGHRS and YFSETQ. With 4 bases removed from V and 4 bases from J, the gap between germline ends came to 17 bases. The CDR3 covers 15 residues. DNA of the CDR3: TGCGCCAGCAGCGAAGGACACTCCGGGGGCACTGAAGCTTTCTTT. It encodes CASSEGHSGGTEAFF.